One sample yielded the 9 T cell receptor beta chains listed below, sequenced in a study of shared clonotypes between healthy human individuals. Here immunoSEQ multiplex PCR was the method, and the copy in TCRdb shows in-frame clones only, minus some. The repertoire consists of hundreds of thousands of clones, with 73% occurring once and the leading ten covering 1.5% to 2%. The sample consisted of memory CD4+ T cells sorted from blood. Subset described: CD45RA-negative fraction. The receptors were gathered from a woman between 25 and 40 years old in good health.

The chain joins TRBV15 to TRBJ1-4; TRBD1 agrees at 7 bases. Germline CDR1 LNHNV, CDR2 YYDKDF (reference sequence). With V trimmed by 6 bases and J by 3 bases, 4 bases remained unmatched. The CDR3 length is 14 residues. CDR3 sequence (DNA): TGTGCCACCAGTACAGGGGATGCTAATGAAAAACTGTTTTTT. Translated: CATSTGDANEKLFF.

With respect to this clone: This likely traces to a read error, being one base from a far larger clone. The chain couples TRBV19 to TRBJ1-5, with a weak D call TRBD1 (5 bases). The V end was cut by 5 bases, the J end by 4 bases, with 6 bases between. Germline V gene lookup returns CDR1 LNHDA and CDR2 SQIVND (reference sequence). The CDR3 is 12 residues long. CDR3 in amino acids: CASSGGNQPQHF. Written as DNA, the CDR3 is TGTGCCAGTAGTGGGGGGAATCAGCCCCAGCATTTT.

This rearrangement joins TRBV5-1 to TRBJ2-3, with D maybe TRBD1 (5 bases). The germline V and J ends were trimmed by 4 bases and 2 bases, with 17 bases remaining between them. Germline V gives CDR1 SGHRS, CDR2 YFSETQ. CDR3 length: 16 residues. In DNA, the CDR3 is TGCGCCAGCAGCCTTCAACCAGGGTCCGACACAGATACGCAGTATTTT. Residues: CASSLQPGSDTDTQYF.

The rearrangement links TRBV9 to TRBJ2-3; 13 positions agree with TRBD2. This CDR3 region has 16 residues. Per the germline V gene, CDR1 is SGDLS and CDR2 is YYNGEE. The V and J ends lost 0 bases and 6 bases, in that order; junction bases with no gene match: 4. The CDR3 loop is CASSVGTSGRWDTQYF. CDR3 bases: TGTGCCAGCAGCGTAGGGACTAGCGGGAGATGGGATACGCAGTATTTT.

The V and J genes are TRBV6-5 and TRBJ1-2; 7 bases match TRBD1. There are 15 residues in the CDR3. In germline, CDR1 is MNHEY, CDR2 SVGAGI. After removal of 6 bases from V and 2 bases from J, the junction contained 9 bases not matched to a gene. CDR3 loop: CASRSPGQTNYGYTF. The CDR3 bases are TGTGCCAGCAGATCTCCGGGACAGACAAACTATGGCTACACCTTC.

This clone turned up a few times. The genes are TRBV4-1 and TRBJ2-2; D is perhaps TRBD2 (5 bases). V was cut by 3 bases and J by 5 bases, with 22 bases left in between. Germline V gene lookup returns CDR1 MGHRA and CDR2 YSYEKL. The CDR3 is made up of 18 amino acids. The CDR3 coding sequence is TGCGCCAGCAGCCAGACACCCCGAGGGAACGGCGGAACCGGGGAGCTGTTTTTT. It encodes CASSQTPRGNGGTGELFF.

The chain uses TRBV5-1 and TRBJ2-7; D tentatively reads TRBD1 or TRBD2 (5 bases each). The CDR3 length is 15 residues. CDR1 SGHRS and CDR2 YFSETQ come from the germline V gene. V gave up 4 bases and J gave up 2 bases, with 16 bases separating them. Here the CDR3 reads CASSTGRTKTYEQYF. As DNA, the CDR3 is TGCGCCAGCAGCACGGGACGGACAAAAACCTACGAGCAGTACTTC.

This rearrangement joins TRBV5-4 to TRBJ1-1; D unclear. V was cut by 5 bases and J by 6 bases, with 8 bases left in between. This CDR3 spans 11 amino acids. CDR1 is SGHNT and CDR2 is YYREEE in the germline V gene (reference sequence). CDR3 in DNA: TGTGCCAGCAGGGGCGGACCTGAAGCTTTCTTT. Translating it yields CASRGGPEAFF. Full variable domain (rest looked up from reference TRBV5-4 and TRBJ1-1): ETGVTQSPTHLIKTRGQQVTLRCSSQSGHNTVSWYQQALGQGPQFIFQYYREEENGRGNFPPRFSGLQFPNYSSELNVNALELDDSALYLCASRGGPEAFFGQGTRLTVV.

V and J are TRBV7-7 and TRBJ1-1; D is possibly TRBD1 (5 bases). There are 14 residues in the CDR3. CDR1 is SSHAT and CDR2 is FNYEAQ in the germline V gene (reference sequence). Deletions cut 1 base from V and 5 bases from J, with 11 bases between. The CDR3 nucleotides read TGTGCCAGCAGCTTAGAGCCAGGGTGGACTGAAGCTTTCTTT. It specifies CASSLEPGWTEAFF. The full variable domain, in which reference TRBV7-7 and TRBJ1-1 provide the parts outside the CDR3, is GAGVSQSPRYKVTKRGQDVTLRCDPISSHATLYWYQQALGQGPEFLTYFNYEAQPDKSGLPSDRFSAERPEGSISTLTIQRTEQRDSAMYRCASSLEPGWTEAFFGQGTRLTVV.